The entry that follows covers one TCR beta chain sequence. These data belong to a study of T cells in Graves' hyperthyroidism and ophthalmopathy. Germline V lookup: CDR1 GTSNPN, CDR2 SVGIG (reference sequence). The CDR3 consists of 14 residues. V lost 5 bases and J lost 4; bases outside the gene matches: 10. RNA transcripts yielded amplified TCR beta CDR3 regions. The study used the HTBI primer set for a first-round RT-PCR of the TCR CDR3. From the multiplex PCR reads, TCRdb called clonotypes with MiXCR, one entry per CDR3 protein. The sample shows about 250,000 distinct CDR3 sequences, over 20% of them seen only once.

The receptor was derived from a man in his thirties or forties with Graves' ophthalmopathy. The V and J genes are TRBV30 and TRBJ1-1; 7 bases line up with TRBD1. Sequenced input: blood. CDR3 in DNA: TGTGCCTGGGATTCTACAGGGGCGGGCACTGAAGCTTTCTTT. Translated: CAWDSTGAGTEAFF.